These T cell receptor beta chains were read from a single sample in a study of blood T cell repertoires in COVID-19. Sequenced by immunoSEQ multiplex PCR; TCRdb stores in-frame clones only, minus some. The top ten clones hold around 4% of a sample with about 230,000 clones, 89% of them seen once. Sequences were obtained from PBMCs or T cells enriched from blood (not recorded which). The receptors were gathered from a woman in her thirties with acute COVID-19. Each CDR3 is given with its conserved first and last residue. A D gene is named only where the DNA matches it firmly. Size is stated for part of the rows, as once, few or many counts, or as a class when the clone is expanded.

D gene	V gene	clone size	J gene	CDR3 DNA	CDR3 protein
-	TRBV7-6	-	TRBJ1-1	TGTGCCAGCAGCGAAGTATTGGGGGAGGGTACTGAAGCTTTCTTT	CASSEVLGEGTEAFF
-	TRBV10-3	-	TRBJ1-1	TGTGCCTCCCGGGCTCAGGGAAACACTGAAGCTTTCTTT	CASRAQGNTEAFF
-	TRBV2	-	TRBJ1-2	TGTGCCAGCAGTGTTGGCAGGGACTATGGCTACACCTTC	CASSVGRDYGYTF
TRBD1	TRBV7-2	once	TRBJ1-1	TGTGCCAGCTTCAGACAGGGGGCAAACACTGAAGCTTTCTTT	CASFRQGANTEAFF
-	TRBV10-1	-	TRBJ1-1	TGCGCCAGCAGTAGGAACAGTGCGAACACTGAAGCTTTCTTT	CASSRNSANTEAFF
-	TRBV5-4	-	TRBJ1-3	TGTGCCAGCAGCCCATTTGCAGGGTCGGGCGGAAACACCATATATTTT	CASSPFAGSGGNTIYF
TRBD2	TRBV11-2	-	TRBJ2-5	TGTGCCAGCAGCTTAGAGAGGCTAGCGGGGGAGACCCAGTACTTC	CASSLERLAGETQYF
TRBD1	TRBV6-5	-	TRBJ1-2	TGTGCCAGCATCGAGGCAGGGGGCGATGGCTACACCTTC	CASIEAGGDGYTF
TRBD2	TRBV6-5	-	TRBJ2-1	TGTGCCAGCAGTTATTCTTCGCGGACTAGCGTAGAGTTCTTC	CASSYSSRTSVEFF
-	TRBV4-1	-	TRBJ1-5	TGCGCCAGCAGGGGGACTAACCAGCCCCAGCATTTT	CASRGTNQPQHF
-	TRBV19	-	TRBJ1-4	TGTGCCAGTAGTCCCGGCAGGGGTGGCGAAAAACTGTTTTTT	CASSPGRGGEKLFF
TRBD2	TRBV27	-	TRBJ2-5	TGTGCCAGCAGTTTGTCTAGCGGGGGCTTCCTGAAGACCCAGTACTTC	CASSLSSGGFLKTQYF
-	TRBV11-2	-	TRBJ2-5	TGTGCCAGCAGCTTCACGACAGGTCCCCAAGAGACCCAGTACTTC	CASSFTTGPQETQYF
TRBD1	TRBV9	-	TRBJ2-1	TGTGCCAGCAGCAAGGGGGCGGATTATGAGCAGTTCTTC	CASSKGADYEQFF
-	TRBV9	-	TRBJ2-2	TGCGCCAGCAGCCCAAATACCGGGGAGCTGTTTTTT	CASSPNTGELFF
-	TRBV4-1	-	TRBJ2-7	TGCGCCAGCAGCCCAGAAGGACAATTCCCCTACGAGCAGTACTTC	CASSPEGQFPYEQYF
-	TRBV2	-	TRBJ1-2	TGTGCCAGCAGCCACCCCTCGGACACCACAATTAACTATGGCTACACCTTC	CASSHPSDTTINYGYTF
-	TRBV7-2	-	TRBJ1-2	TGTGCCAGCAGCCCGACCAGCGGGTGGGGGATGAATGGCTACACCTTC	CASSPTSGWGMNGYTF
TRBD1	TRBV24-1	once	TRBJ2-1	TGTGCCACCAGTGACTGGGACAGGGTGGGGGACAATGAGCAGTTCTTC	CATSDWDRVGDNEQFF
-	TRBV3-1/TRBV3-2	-	TRBJ1-5	TGTGCCAGCAGCCAGCGAAATCAGCCCCAGCATTTT	CASSQRNQPQHF
-	TRBV10-3	-	TRBJ2-1	TGTGCCATCAGTCAGAGCGATGGCTGGCAGTTCTTC	CAISQSDGWQFF
TRBD2	TRBV7-7	-	TRBJ2-1	TGTGCCAGCAGCTCGAAACCCGGCGGGGGACTAAGTGCTGAGCAGTTCTTC	CASSSKPGGGLSAEQFF
-	TRBV9	-	TRBJ1-3	TGTGCCAGCAGCCCAGAAGGCGGCGGGGCAGTCGGCTCTGGAAACACCATATATTTT	CASSPEGGGAVGSGNTIYF
TRBD1	TRBV15	-	TRBJ2-5	TGTGCCACCAGCAGAACCCGGGGACAGGGGTCCGAGACCCAGTACTTC	CATSRTRGQGSETQYF
TRBD1	TRBV19	few	TRBJ1-6	TGTGCCAGTAGAACAACTATGACAGGGGGCCGAGGTGATTCACCCCTCCACTTT	CASRTTMTGGRGDSPLHF
-	TRBV28	-	TRBJ1-2	TGTGCCAGCAGTTGGGGCAACTATGGCTACACCTTC	CASSWGNYGYTF
TRBD1	TRBV5-6	few	TRBJ1-1	TGTGCCAGCAGACACAGGGGGAACACTGAAGCTTTCTTT	CASRHRGNTEAFF
TRBD1	TRBV9	-	TRBJ1-6	TGTGCCAGCAGCGCCGGGACAGGTTCGTGGGCCCTCCACTTT	CASSAGTGSWALHF
TRBD2	TRBV11-3	-	TRBJ2-1	TGTGCCAGCAGCCTCGGGGGGGGCAATGAGCAGTTCTTC	CASSLGGGNEQFF
TRBD1	TRBV7-9	-	TRBJ2-1	TGTGCCAGCAGCTTACAGGGGGCAGGGGTCGATGAGCAGTTCTTC	CASSLQGAGVDEQFF
-	TRBV19	-	TRBJ2-6	TGTGCCAGTAGTTCGGAGGGTTCTGGGGCCAACGTCCTGACTTTC	CASSSEGSGANVLTF
TRBD1	TRBV19	-	TRBJ1-4	TGTGCCAGTAGTGACCGGACAGGGGCCGAAAAACTGTTTTTT	CASSDRTGAEKLFF
TRBD2	TRBV2	few	TRBJ2-3	TGTGCCAGCAGGGTTAGCGGGGCGGGGTACGATACGCAGTATTTT	CASRVSGAGYDTQYF
-	TRBV28	once	TRBJ1-1	TGTGCCAGCACCCGGACTAGGAACACTGAAGCTTTCTTT	CASTRTRNTEAFF
TRBD2	TRBV7-9	-	TRBJ2-2	TGTGCCAGCAGCTTGAGGACTAGCGGGGGCACCGGGGAGCTGTTTTTT	CASSLRTSGGTGELFF
-	TRBV5-6	-	TRBJ2-5	TGTGCCAGCAGCATCCTCATGGAGGAGACCCAGTACTTC	CASSILMEETQYF
TRBD1	TRBV11-2	-	TRBJ1-2	TGTGCCAGCAGCCCTAAATGGGGCCGGGGACAGGGACGATTCTATGGCTACACCTTC	CASSPKWGRGQGRFYGYTF
-	TRBV10-1	few	TRBJ1-2	TGCGCCAGCAGTGTGACCTCCGGGACACCACCTCCTTATGGCTACACCTTC	CASSVTSGTPPPYGYTF
TRBD2	TRBV2	-	TRBJ2-7	TGTGCCAGCGGGGGACTAGCGGGGGGTACCGAGCAGTACTTC	CASGGLAGGTEQYF
TRBD1	TRBV11-2	-	TRBJ2-2	TGTGCCAGCAGCTTGGGGACAGGGATCACCGGGGAGCTGTTTTTT	CASSLGTGITGELFF
TRBD1	TRBV28	-	TRBJ2-5	TGTGCCAGCAGTTTCCCCGCCGGACAGGGCTGGGTGGAGACCCAGTACTTC	CASSFPAGQGWVETQYF
TRBD2	TRBV7-8	-	TRBJ2-1	TGTGCCAGCACTCCTCTAGCGGGGGTTTACAATGAGCAGTTCTTC	CASTPLAGVYNEQFF
TRBD1	TRBV16	-	TRBJ1-2	TGTGCCAGCAGTCGGGACAGGGGGCTTGATGGCTACACCTTC	CASSRDRGLDGYTF
-	TRBV3-1/TRBV3-2	-	TRBJ1-2	TGTGCCAGCAGCCAAGATGCAGGGGATGGCTACACCTTC	CASSQDAGDGYTF
-	TRBV5-1	once	TRBJ1-1	TGCGCCAGCAGCTTTACAGAGTCCAACACTGAAGCTTTCTTT	CASSFTESNTEAFF
-	TRBV6-5	-	TRBJ2-7	TGTGCCAGCAGTTGGGGGGGCGGAGGGGAGCAGTACTTC	CASSWGGGGEQYF
TRBD2	TRBV15	-	TRBJ2-1	TGTGCCACCAGCAGGAGGGGCGGGGGGTACAATGAGCAGTTCTTC	CATSRRGGGYNEQFF
TRBD2	TRBV27	-	TRBJ2-3	TGTGCCAGCAGTTTATTCAGCGGGGAGAGCACAGATACGCAGTATTTT	CASSLFSGESTDTQYF
-	TRBV10-3	-	TRBJ1-1	TGTGCCATTTCCCTCGAGATGAACACTGAAGCTTTCTTT	CAISLEMNTEAFF
TRBD1	TRBV5-1	-	TRBJ1-5	TGCGCCAGCAGCATTGGGACAGGGAATCAGCCCCAGCATTTT	CASSIGTGNQPQHF
TRBD1	TRBV19	-	TRBJ2-1	TGTGCCAGTAGCAAGACAGGGGCCCTTGATGTTGCGTTCTTC	CASSKTGALDVAFF
TRBD2	TRBV28	-	TRBJ2-1	TGTGCCAGCAGTTTCGGCGGGGGCAATGAGCAGTTCTTC	CASSFGGGNEQFF
-	TRBV10-3	-	TRBJ1-1	TGTGCCATCAGTGAGTCGGGACAAAGCTTAGAAGCTTTCTTT	CAISESGQSLEAFF
-	TRBV7-9	-	TRBJ1-2	TGTGCCAGCAGTATGTTTCTTTCCTATGGCTACACCTTC	CASSMFLSYGYTF
-	TRBV27	-	TRBJ1-1	TGTGCCAGCAGTCCAGTACAGGGAGGGACTAACACTGAAGCTTTCTTT	CASSPVQGGTNTEAFF
TRBD2	TRBV28	-	TRBJ2-1	TGTGCCAGCAGTTTATGGGGGAGCGGGGGGGCCTACAATGAGCAGTTCTTC	CASSLWGSGGAYNEQFF
-	TRBV6-1	once	TRBJ1-6	TGTGCCAGCAGTGAACCGAGCTCCTATAATTCACCCCTCCACTTT	CASSEPSSYNSPLHF